Following are 10 T cell receptor beta chains from one sample sequenced in a study of OX40 agonist ivuxolimab in advanced cancers. This table comes from immunoSEQ multiplex PCR, and its TCRdb copy is limited to in-frame clones, with some not included. The data show fewer than 85,000 clones, roughly 73% seen once. Sequencing used CD4+ or CD8+ T cells sorted from blood, obtained in a trial of the OX40 agonist ivuxolimab. Receptors originate from an adult with an advanced solid tumor such as melanoma, head and neck, liver or kidney cancer.

The chain couples TRBV14 to TRBJ1-4; TRBD1 matches 10 bases. CDR1 is SGHDN, CDR2 FVKESK, per germline. The V segment lost 4 bases and the J segment 7 bases; nucleotides outside the gene matches: 12. CDR3 length equals 17 residues. The CDR3 DNA follows: TGTGCCAGCAGCCTGATCACCGGGACAGGGGCCAGTGAAAAACTGTTTTTT. Translating gives CASSLITGTGASEKLFF.

The chain is built from TRBV2 and TRBJ1-4; D is unresolved. The CDR3 is 14 amino acids. Germline loops: CDR1 SNHLY, CDR2 FYNNEI. Trimming took 7 bases from V and 4 from J, leaving 13 bases between them. The CDR3 loop reads CASTEGLSNEKLFF. CDR3 sequence (DNA): TGTGCCAGCACCGAGGGTCTGAGTAATGAAAAACTGTTTTTT.

The chain employs TRBV2 and TRBJ1-2; D is unclear. Germline CDR1 is SNHLY and CDR2 is FYNNEI. V lost 6 bases and J 4 bases, leaving 12 bases between the germline ends. The CDR3 extends over 13 amino acids. The CDR3 DNA is TGTGCCAGCAGGGAAACTGGCTTCTATGGCTACACCTTC. This codes for CASRETGFYGYTF.

This clone was recorded at least ten times. The rearrangement joins TRBV2 to TRBJ1-5, with D possibly TRBD1 on 6 matching bases. V lost 4 bases to trimming and J lost 3 bases, with 10 bases between them. In germline, CDR1 is SNHLY, CDR2 FYNNEI. This CDR3 comprises 14 residues. The CDR3 protein is CASSAGAPNQPQHF. DNA of the CDR3: TGTGCCAGCAGTGCAGGGGCACCCAATCAGCCCCAGCATTTT.

The chain uses TRBV6-5 and TRBJ1-1, with a tentative D call TRBD1 (6 bases). This CDR3 is 14 amino acids long. V shed 4 bases and J shed 0 bases, with 9 bases lying between them. Germline V gene sequence: CDR1 MNHEY, CDR2 SVGAGI. CDR3 sequence: CASSSGVMNTEAFF. The CDR3 region has the DNA TGTGCCAGCAGTTCAGGGGTAATGAACACTGAAGCTTTCTTT.

This rearrangement joins TRBV6-6 to TRBJ1-2; D may be TRBD1 (6 bases). This CDR3 comprises 16 residues. V was trimmed by 2 bases and J by 4 bases, leaving 17 bases between them. Germline loops: CDR1 MNHNY, CDR2 SVGAGI (reference sequence). CDR3 DNA sequence: TGTGCCAGCAGTTACATCTTCAGGGGTTACGGCTATGGCTACACCTTC. It codes for CASSYIFRGYGYGYTF.

V usage is TRBV28 and J usage is TRBJ2-7; 7 nucleotides line up with TRBD1. Germline V CDR1 and CDR2: MDHEN, SYDVKM. The CDR3 sequence is 15 residues long. Trimming cost V 5 bases and J 3 bases; bases outside gene matches: 10. The CDR3 spells CASSTSGGLNYEQYF. As DNA, the CDR3 is TGTGCCAGCAGTACCTCAGGGGGATTGAACTACGAGCAGTACTTC.

V usage is TRBV7-9 and J usage is TRBJ1-4; no definite D call. Trimming stripped 5 bases from V and 2 bases from J, with 9 bases between. The CDR3 extends over 14 amino acids. CDR1 and CDR2 (germline): SEHNR, FQNEAQ (reference sequence). CDR3 sequence reads: CASSPLGTNEKLFF. CDR3 nucleotide sequence: TGTGCCAGCAGCCCTCTGGGGACTAATGAAAAACTGTTTTTT.

This chain joins TRBV2 and TRBJ1-4; D gene ambiguous. The CDR3 is made up of 17 amino acids. Trimming stripped 0 bases from V and 8 bases from J, with 19 bases between. CDR1 is SNHLY and CDR2 is FYNNEI in the germline V gene. CDR3 loop: CASSEAHIYSLREKLFF. DNA for the CDR3: TGTGCCAGCAGTGAAGCGCATATCTACAGCCTACGGGAAAAACTGTTTTTT.

The rearrangement links TRBV28 to TRBJ2-3; D not resolved. This CDR3 region has 12 residues. V lost 5 bases and J lost 5, with 8 bases in between. Germline loops: CDR1 MDHEN, CDR2 SYDVKM. This chain's CDR3 is CASSPTQDTQYF. The CDR3 nucleotides read TGTGCCAGCAGTCCCACCCAAGATACGCAGTATTTT.